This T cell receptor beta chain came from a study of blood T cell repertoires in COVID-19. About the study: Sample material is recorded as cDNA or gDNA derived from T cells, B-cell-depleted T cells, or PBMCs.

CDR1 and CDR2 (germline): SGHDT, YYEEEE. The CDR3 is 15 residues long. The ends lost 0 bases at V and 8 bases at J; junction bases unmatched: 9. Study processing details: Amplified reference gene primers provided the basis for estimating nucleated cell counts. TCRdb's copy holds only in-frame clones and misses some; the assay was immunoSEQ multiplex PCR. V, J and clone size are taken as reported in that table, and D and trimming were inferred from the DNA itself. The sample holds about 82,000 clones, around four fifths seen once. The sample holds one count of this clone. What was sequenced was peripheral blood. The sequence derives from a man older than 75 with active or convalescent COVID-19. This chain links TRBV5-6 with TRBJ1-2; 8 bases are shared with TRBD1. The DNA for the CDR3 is TGTGCCAGCAGCTTGGACGGTTCAGGGGGCTGGGGCTACACCTTC. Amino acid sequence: CASSLDGSGGWGYTF.